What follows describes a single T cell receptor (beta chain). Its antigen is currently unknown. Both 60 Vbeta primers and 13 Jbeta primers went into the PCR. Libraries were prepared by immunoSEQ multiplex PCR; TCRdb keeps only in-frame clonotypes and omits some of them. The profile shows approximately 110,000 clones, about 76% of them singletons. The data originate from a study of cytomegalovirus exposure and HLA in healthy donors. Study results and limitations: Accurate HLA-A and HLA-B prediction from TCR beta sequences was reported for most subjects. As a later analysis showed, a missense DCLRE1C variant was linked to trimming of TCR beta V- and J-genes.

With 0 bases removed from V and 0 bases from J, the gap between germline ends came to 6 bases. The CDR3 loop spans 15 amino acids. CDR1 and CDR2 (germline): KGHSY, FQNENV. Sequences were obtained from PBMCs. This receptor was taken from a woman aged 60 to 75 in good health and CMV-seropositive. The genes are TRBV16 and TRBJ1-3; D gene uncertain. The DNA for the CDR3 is TGTGCCAGCAGCCAATCGTTCGGCTCTGGAAACACCATATATTTT. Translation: CASSQSFGSGNTIYF.